These T cell receptor beta chains were read from a single sample in a study of PD-1 blockade in classical Hodgkin lymphoma. The repertoire was sequenced with immunoSEQ multiplex PCR; TCRdb's copy has only in-frame clones and lacks some. The sample contains 15,000 to 20,000 clones, roughly 60% of which appear only once. The specimen comprised peripheral blood mononuclear cells (PBMCs), sampled before the second cycle of nivolumab. All receptors derive from a human donor with classical Hodgkin lymphoma. CDR3s include the opening cysteine and the closing phenylalanine or tryptophan. Fields, in order: D gene, clone size, V gene, J gene, CDR3 length, CDR3 protein, CDR3 DNA. D genes are given only for firm matches. Size tells how often a clone was seen (once, few, many) or the class of an expanded clone, and some rows leave it out.

d_gene: TRBD1; abundance: .; v_gene: TRBV15; j_gene: TRBJ1-3; len: 16; CDR3aa: CATSKNRGSSGNTIYF; CDR3nt: TGTGCCACCAGCAAAAACAGGGGGAGCTCTGGAAACACCATATATTTT
d_gene: TRBD2; abundance: .; v_gene: TRBV5-6; j_gene: TRBJ2-1; len: 16; CDR3aa: CASSLVASGRAGEQFF; CDR3nt: TGTGCCAGCAGCTTGGTTGCCAGCGGGAGGGCAGGTGAGCAGTTCTTC
d_gene: .; abundance: .; v_gene: TRBV30; j_gene: TRBJ2-3; len: 12; CDR3aa: CAWSVGGDTQYF; CDR3nt: TGTGCCTGGAGTGTAGGCGGGGATACGCAGTATTTT
d_gene: TRBD1; abundance: .; v_gene: TRBV18; j_gene: TRBJ2-7; len: 15; CDR3aa: CASSPAGQGGDEQYF; CDR3nt: TGTGCCAGCTCACCGGCGGGACAGGGGGGCGACGAGCAGTACTTC
d_gene: .; abundance: .; v_gene: TRBV6-5; j_gene: TRBJ2-5; len: 13; CDR3aa: CASSYGGSETQYF; CDR3nt: TGTGCCAGCAGTTACGGGGGGTCCGAGACCCAGTACTTC
d_gene: .; abundance: .; v_gene: TRBV5-4; j_gene: TRBJ2-7; len: 13; CDR3aa: CASSLRGNYEQYF; CDR3nt: TGTGCCAGCAGCTTACGAGGGAACTACGAGCAGTACTTC
d_gene: TRBD1; abundance: few; v_gene: TRBV2; j_gene: TRBJ1-1; len: 14; CDR3aa: CASRAGQGFTEAFF; CDR3nt: TGTGCCAGCAGAGCGGGACAGGGGTTCACTGAAGCTTTCTTT
d_gene: .; abundance: few; v_gene: TRBV6-5; j_gene: TRBJ1-1; len: 15; CDR3aa: CASSYSFLGGTEAFF; CDR3nt: TGTGCCAGCAGTTACTCGTTTTTGGGGGGCACTGAAGCTTTCTTT
d_gene: .; abundance: few; v_gene: TRBV20-1; j_gene: TRBJ2-1; len: 11; CDR3aa: CSASLDTEQFF; CDR3nt: TGCAGTGCTAGTTTAGATACTGAGCAGTTCTTC
d_gene: .; abundance: .; v_gene: TRBV7-6; j_gene: TRBJ1-4; len: 19; CDR3aa: CASSLVIPTTPVGFEKLFF; CDR3nt: TGTGCCAGCAGCTTAGTAATCCCAACAACACCAGTGGGGTTTGAAAAACTGTTTTTT
d_gene: TRBD1; abundance: .; v_gene: TRBV6-5; j_gene: TRBJ2-7; len: 14; CDR3aa: CAISPSGQGYEQYF; CDR3nt: TGTGCCATCAGTCCGAGCGGACAGGGCTACGAGCAGTACTTC
d_gene: TRBD1; abundance: .; v_gene: TRBV7-9; j_gene: TRBJ2-3; len: 16; CDR3aa: CASSLMQGAATDTQYF; CDR3nt: TGTGCCAGCAGCTTAATGCAGGGGGCAGCCACAGATACGCAGTATTTT
d_gene: TRBD2; abundance: .; v_gene: TRBV4-1; j_gene: TRBJ2-3; len: 16; CDR3aa: CASSRILAGGRDTQYF; CDR3nt: TGCGCCAGCAGCCGAATACTAGCGGGAGGGAGGGATACGCAGTATTTT
d_gene: TRBD2; abundance: .; v_gene: TRBV7-9; j_gene: TRBJ2-1; len: 15; CDR3aa: CASSLTSGSANEQFF; CDR3nt: TGTGCCAGCAGCCTGACTAGCGGGAGCGCGAATGAGCAGTTCTTC
d_gene: .; abundance: .; v_gene: TRBV5-4; j_gene: TRBJ2-1; len: 16; CDR3aa: CASSPNPQSSYNEQFF; CDR3nt: TGTGCCAGCAGCCCTAACCCACAGAGCTCCTACAATGAGCAGTTCTTC
d_gene: TRBD1; abundance: .; v_gene: TRBV27; j_gene: TRBJ2-1; len: 13; CDR3aa: CASSLSTGYEQFF; CDR3nt: TGTGCCAGCAGTTTATCGACAGGGTATGAGCAGTTCTTC
d_gene: .; abundance: .; v_gene: TRBV7-2; j_gene: TRBJ1-1; len: 12; CDR3aa: CASSLGPTEAFF; CDR3nt: TGTGCCAGCAGCCTAGGACCCACTGAAGCTTTCTTT
d_gene: TRBD2; abundance: once; v_gene: TRBV27; j_gene: TRBJ2-7; len: 16; CDR3aa: CASSPRGLAGGYEQYF; CDR3nt: TGTGCCAGCAGTCCTCGGGGACTAGCGGGAGGCTACGAGCAGTACTTC
d_gene: .; abundance: .; v_gene: TRBV28; j_gene: TRBJ2-7; len: 14; CDR3aa: CASNEGHSTYEQYF; CDR3nt: TGTGCCAGCAATGAGGGCCACTCCACCTACGAGCAGTACTTC
d_gene: .; abundance: .; v_gene: TRBV13; j_gene: TRBJ1-2; len: 14; CDR3aa: CASSLGAGPYGYTF; CDR3nt: TGTGCCAGCAGCTTAGGAGCAGGGCCCTATGGCTACACCTTC
d_gene: TRBD1; abundance: .; v_gene: TRBV7-9; j_gene: TRBJ2-7; len: 13; CDR3aa: CASSGDRGSEQYF; CDR3nt: TGTGCCAGCAGCGGGGACAGGGGCAGCGAGCAGTACTTC
d_gene: TRBD1; abundance: medium-sized; v_gene: TRBV27; j_gene: TRBJ2-3; len: 17; CDR3aa: CASSLYGETGAPDTQYF; CDR3nt: TGTGCCAGCAGTTTATATGGAGAGACAGGGGCGCCAGATACGCAGTATTTT
d_gene: TRBD2; abundance: once; v_gene: TRBV5-1; j_gene: TRBJ2-7; len: 18; CDR3aa: CASSAGLAGVYGSYEQYF; CDR3nt: TGCGCCAGCAGCGCGGGACTAGCGGGAGTCTACGGCTCCTACGAGCAGTACTTC
d_gene: TRBD1; abundance: .; v_gene: TRBV28; j_gene: TRBJ2-1; len: 15; CDR3aa: CASSSHRDSYNEQFF; CDR3nt: TGTGCCAGCAGTTCACACCGGGACAGTTACAATGAGCAGTTCTTC
d_gene: .; abundance: .; v_gene: TRBV18; j_gene: TRBJ2-3; len: 17; CDR3aa: CASSPRRTSRSTDTQYF; CDR3nt: TGTGCCAGCTCACCTAGGCGAACTAGCAGAAGCACAGATACGCAGTATTTT
d_gene: TRBD1; abundance: .; v_gene: TRBV9; j_gene: TRBJ2-2; len: 15; CDR3aa: CATAPTGGAPGELFF; CDR3nt: TGTGCCACTGCACCTACAGGGGGCGCGCCTGGGGAGCTGTTTTTT
d_gene: .; abundance: .; v_gene: TRBV27; j_gene: TRBJ1-1; len: 13; CDR3aa: CASSLVLYTEAFF; CDR3nt: TGTGCCAGCAGTTTAGTCTTGTACACTGAAGCTTTCTTT
d_gene: .; abundance: .; v_gene: TRBV6-5; j_gene: TRBJ2-7; len: 13; CDR3aa: CASSVVGAYEQYF; CDR3nt: TGTGCCAGCAGTGTAGTAGGGGCCTACGAGCAGTACTTC
d_gene: .; abundance: .; v_gene: TRBV29-1; j_gene: TRBJ2-1; len: 11; CDR3aa: CSALSFGEQFF; CDR3nt: TGCAGCGCCTTGAGCTTCGGTGAGCAGTTCTTC
d_gene: .; abundance: .; v_gene: TRBV11-2; j_gene: TRBJ2-1; len: 14; CDR3aa: CASSLRRSANEQFF; CDR3nt: TGTGCCAGCAGCTTAAGACGCTCAGCCAATGAGCAGTTCTTC
d_gene: .; abundance: once; v_gene: TRBV30; j_gene: TRBJ1-2; len: 12; CDR3aa: CAWRPPGGGYTF; CDR3nt: TGTGCCTGGAGACCCCCCGGGGGTGGCTACACCTTC
d_gene: .; abundance: .; v_gene: TRBV5-4; j_gene: TRBJ1-2; len: 13; CDR3aa: CASSLGRDYGYTF; CDR3nt: TGTGCCAGCAGCTTGGGCAGGGACTATGGCTACACCTTC
d_gene: .; abundance: few; v_gene: TRBV7-2; j_gene: TRBJ2-2; len: 14; CDR3aa: CASSLGFEGGELFF; CDR3nt: TGTGCCAGCAGCTTAGGGTTCGAGGGCGGGGAGCTGTTTTTT
d_gene: .; abundance: .; v_gene: TRBV6-1; j_gene: TRBJ2-2; len: 15; CDR3aa: CASTPADTNTGELFF; CDR3nt: TGTGCCAGCACTCCAGCTGATACGAACACCGGGGAGCTGTTTTTT
d_gene: .; abundance: .; v_gene: TRBV11-2; j_gene: TRBJ2-7; len: 12; CDR3aa: CASSLEGYEQYF; CDR3nt: TGTGCCAGCAGCTTGGAGGGCTACGAGCAGTACTTC
d_gene: TRBD2; abundance: .; v_gene: TRBV28; j_gene: TRBJ2-5; len: 16; CDR3aa: CASSPRGAGGQETQYF; CDR3nt: TGTGCCAGCAGTCCCCGGGGAGCGGGAGGCCAAGAGACCCAGTACTTC
d_gene: .; abundance: .; v_gene: TRBV5-3; j_gene: TRBJ1-5; len: 14; CDR3aa: CASSPGGGNQPQHF; CDR3nt: TGTGCCAGCAGCCCGGGCGGGGGCAATCAGCCCCAGCATTTT
d_gene: .; abundance: few; v_gene: TRBV29-1; j_gene: TRBJ2-7; len: 12; CDR3aa: CSVEAGSYEQYF; CDR3nt: TGCAGCGTTGAAGCAGGCTCCTACGAGCAGTACTTC
d_gene: .; abundance: .; v_gene: TRBV30; j_gene: TRBJ2-1; len: 12; CDR3aa: CAWSVQYNEQFF; CDR3nt: TGTGCCTGGAGTGTACAGTACAATGAGCAGTTCTTC
d_gene: TRBD1; abundance: .; v_gene: TRBV11-2; j_gene: TRBJ1-2; len: 15; CDR3aa: CASSVQGESNYGYTF; CDR3nt: TGTGCCAGCAGCGTACAGGGGGAATCTAACTATGGCTACACCTTC
d_gene: .; abundance: .; v_gene: TRBV5-8; j_gene: TRBJ2-7; len: 14; CDR3aa: CASSLTRGAYEQYF; CDR3nt: TGTGCCAGCAGCTTGACAAGGGGAGCCTACGAGCAGTACTTC
d_gene: .; abundance: .; v_gene: TRBV7-9; j_gene: TRBJ1-2; len: 15; CDR3aa: CASSLMGKRNYGYTF; CDR3nt: TGTGCCAGCAGCTTAATGGGGAAGCGGAACTATGGCTACACCTTC
d_gene: .; abundance: .; v_gene: TRBV11-2; j_gene: TRBJ2-1; len: 11; CDR3aa: CASSLQGEQFF; CDR3nt: TGTGCCAGCAGCTTACAGGGTGAGCAGTTCTTC
d_gene: TRBD2; abundance: .; v_gene: TRBV7-8; j_gene: TRBJ2-7; len: 17; CDR3aa: CASSSSGGLAGVHEQYF; CDR3nt: TGTGCCAGCAGCTCCTCGGGGGGGCTAGCGGGAGTCCACGAGCAGTACTTC
d_gene: .; abundance: .; v_gene: TRBV30; j_gene: TRBJ2-7; len: 14; CDR3aa: CAWMGFRGGYEQYF; CDR3nt: TGTGCCTGGATGGGGTTCCGAGGGGGCTACGAGCAGTACTTC
d_gene: TRBD1; abundance: .; v_gene: TRBV27; j_gene: TRBJ2-5; len: 15; CDR3aa: CASRPLDRDGETQYF; CDR3nt: TGTGCCAGCAGACCTCTTGACAGGGATGGAGAGACCCAGTACTTC
d_gene: .; abundance: .; v_gene: TRBV4-2; j_gene: TRBJ2-1; len: 17; CDR3aa: CASSQDNSWGSYNEQFF; CDR3nt: TGTGCCAGCAGCCAAGATAATAGCTGGGGCTCCTACAATGAGCAGTTCTTC
d_gene: .; abundance: .; v_gene: TRBV5-8; j_gene: TRBJ2-2; len: 15; CDR3aa: CASSLERWNTGELFF; CDR3nt: TGTGCCAGCAGCTTGGAACGATGGAACACCGGGGAGCTGTTTTTT
d_gene: TRBD2; abundance: .; v_gene: TRBV12-5; j_gene: TRBJ2-3; len: 19; CDR3aa: CASGLGRTAGAASTDTQYF; CDR3nt: TGTGCTAGTGGTTTGGGACGCACGGCGGGAGCCGCTAGCACAGATACGCAGTATTTT